Each of the 26 T cell receptor beta chains below was sequenced from the same sample in a study of blood T cell repertoires in COVID-19. The method was immunoSEQ multiplex PCR; TCRdb's version includes in-frame clones alone and lacks a portion of them. The data hold around 200,000 clones, with approximately 80% observed a single time. Sequences were obtained from PBMCs or T cells enriched from blood (not recorded which). These receptor sequences come from a woman between 35 and 50 years old with acute COVID-19.

The chain carries TRBV18 and TRBJ1-1, with D possibly TRBD1 on 5 matching bases. The CDR3 totals 16 residues. Trimming shortened V by 6 bases and J by 1 base, and 18 bases separated the two germline ends. Germline CDR1 and CDR2: KGHSH and LQKENI. CDR3 loop: CASSLPPPGQNTEAFF. In DNA form, the CDR3 reads TGTGCCAGCTCCCTCCCTCCACCTGGACAGAACACTGAAGCTTTCTTT. Full variable domain (outside the CDR3, taken from reference TRBV18 and TRBJ1-1): NAGVMQNPRHLVRRRGQEARLRCSPMKGHSHVYWYRQLPEEGLKFMVYLQKENIIDESGMPKERFSAEFPKEGPSILRIQQVVRGDSAAYFCASSLPPPGQNTEAFFGQGTRLTVV.

The chain couples TRBV10-1 to TRBJ2-3; the D is unclear. Germline CDR1 WNHNN, CDR2 SYGVQD (reference sequence). The CDR3 contains 14 residues. Trimming removed 4 bases at V and 3 bases at J, with 11 bases between. CDR3 in DNA: TGCGCCAGCAGTGGAGGTCCCTCGACAGATACGCAGTATTTT. The encoded protein is CASSGGPSTDTQYF.

This clone appeared once. This chain links TRBV7-3 with TRBJ2-2, with a weak D call TRBD1 (5 bases). Trimming pared 6 bases from V and 4 bases from J, leaving 15 bases between. Germline V gene data show CDR1 as SGHTA and CDR2 as FQGTGA. The CDR3 length is 15 residues. Written as DNA, the CDR3 is TGTGCCAGCAGGCAATATCTAGGGGCCACCGGGGAGCTGTTTTTT. This sequence encodes CASRQYLGATGELFF.

The chain has TRBV28 and TRBJ2-1; 14 bases agree with TRBD2. The CDR3 extends over 15 amino acids. The germline V gene encodes CDR1 MDHEN and CDR2 SYDVKM. V lost 3 bases to trimming and J lost 12 bases; unmatched junction nucleotides: 7. The CDR3 bases are TGTGCCAGCAGTTTTCCGACTAGCGGGAGGGTTTTGCAGTTCTTC. Its protein is CASSFPTSGRVLQFF. Full variable domain (remainder filled in from reference TRBV28 and TRBJ2-1): DVKVTQSSRYLVKRTGEKVFLECVQDMDHENMFWYRQDPGLGLRLIYFSYDVKMKEKGDIPEGYSVSREKKERFSLILESASTNQTSMYLCASSFPTSGRVLQFFGPGTRLTVL.

The CDR3: CASSYGTTFQETQYF. The CDR3 DNA is TGTGCCAGCAGCTACGGGACTACCTTCCAAGAGACCCAGTACTTC. The rearrangement joins TRBV5-4 to TRBJ2-7; 7 nucleotides match TRBD2. The J call may not be correct, given that the DNA end is closer to TRBJ2-5. Germline CDR1 is SGHNT and CDR2 is YYREEE (reference sequence). The CDR3 length is 15 residues.

The chain couples TRBV7-3 to TRBJ2-2; D is ambiguous. This CDR3 has 16 residues. Trimming removed 2 bases at V and 0 bases at J, with 10 bases between. Germline V gene data show CDR1 as SGHTA and CDR2 as FQGTGA. The DNA for the CDR3 is TGTGCCAGCAGCTTATGGCCAGTGGCGAACACCGGGGAGCTGTTTTTT. Protein product: CASSLWPVANTGELFF.

This clone was detected ten times or more. The chain recombines TRBV27 with TRBJ1-4, with 7 bases that match TRBD1. From germline, CDR1 is MNHEY and CDR2 SMNVEV (reference sequence). J was trimmed by 6 bases and V by 2 bases; bases with no gene match: 6. CDR3 length: 15 residues. Here the CDR3 DNA reads TGTGCCAGCAGTTTAACAGGGGATTTCGATGAAAAACTGTTTTTT. Translating gives CASSLTGDFDEKLFF. Complete variable domain (other parts from reference TRBV27 and TRBJ1-4): EAQVTQNPRYLITVTGKKLTVTCSQNMNHEYMSWYRQDPGLGLRQIYYSMNVEVTDKGDVPEGYKVSRKEKRNFPLILESPSPNQTSLYFCASSLTGDFDEKLFFGSGTQLSVL.

The chain combines TRBV24-1 with TRBJ2-2; TRBD1 might be the D (6 bases). This CDR3 contains 14 residues. CDR1 is KGHDR and CDR2 is SFDVKD in the germline V gene. V gave up 2 bases and J gave up 3 bases, with 6 bases separating them. The CDR3 DNA follows: TGTGCCACCAGTGATTACAGGGACACCGGGGAGCTGTTTTTT. Its protein product is CATSDYRDTGELFF.

This rearrangement joins TRBV30 to TRBJ2-1; D may be TRBD2 (6 bases). CDR3 length: 14 residues. V lost 5 bases, J lost 1 base, and 12 bases lay in between. The V gene's germline CDR1 is GTSNPN and CDR2 SVGIG (reference sequence). CDR3 sequence (DNA): TGTGCCTGGGGAGGGCGGAGATCCTACAATGAGCAGTTCTTC. Translation gives CAWGGRRSYNEQFF. The full variable domain, completed using reference TRBV30 and TRBJ2-1, is SQTIHQWPATLVQPVGSPLSLECTVEGTSNPNLYWYRQAAGRGLQLLFYSVGIGQISSEVPQNLSASRPQDRQFILSSKKLLLSDSGFYLCAWGGRRSYNEQFFGPGTRLTVL.

The chain uses TRBV19 and TRBJ2-7; possible D gene TRBD1, 6 bases. V was cut by 5 bases and J by 2 bases, with 13 bases left in between. The V gene's germline CDR1 is LNHDA and CDR2 SQIVND (reference sequence). The CDR3 spans 14 residues. This chain's CDR3 is CASSADSRAYEQYF. The CDR3 coding sequence is TGTGCCAGTAGTGCGGACAGCCGAGCCTACGAGCAGTACTTC.

This clone was seen once. The V call is TRBV5-6, the J call TRBJ2-1; maybe TRBD2 (6 bases). The CDR3 has 16 amino acids. Germline CDR1 SGHDT, CDR2 YYEEEE. V lost 5 bases and J 0 bases, leaving 15 bases between the germline ends. The CDR3 coding sequence is TGTGCCAGCAGTCTTCGCCGGGGGAGCTCCTACAATGAGCAGTTCTTC. This gives the protein CASSLRRGSSYNEQFF.

On this clone itself: Other nucleotide sequences in the sample specify the same CDR3. The V and J genes are TRBV6-5 and TRBJ1-5, with 10 bases that match TRBD1. Germline lookup yields CDR1 MNHEY and CDR2 SVGAGI. The CDR3 consists of 14 residues. V lost 6 bases to trimming and J lost 2 bases; unmatched junction nucleotides: 1. DNA of the CDR3: TGTGCCAGCAGAGGGACAGGGGGCAATCAGCCCCAGCATTTT. This encodes CASRGTGGNQPQHF.

To note about this clone: Other DNA sequences within the sample encode an identical CDR3. The chain joins TRBV5-1 to TRBJ1-1, with a weak D call TRBD1 (6 bases). Germline CDR1 and CDR2: SGHRS and YFSETQ. The CDR3 has 14 amino acids. Trimming removed 4 bases from V and 2 bases from J, with 12 bases in between. CDR3 nucleotide sequence: TGCGCCAGCAGCAGGGGACAATCCAACACTGAAGCTTTCTTT. This sequence encodes CASSRGQSNTEAFF. Full variable domain (rest looked up from reference TRBV5-1 and TRBJ1-1): KAGVTQTPRYLIKTRGQQVTLSCSPISGHRSVSWYQQTPGQGLQFLFEYFSETQRNKGNFPGRFSGRQFSNSRSEMNVSTLELGDSALYLCASSRGQSNTEAFFGQGTRLTVV.

The CDR3 DNA is TGTGCCAGCAGTGAAGCGTGGGGAGGAGCCTATGGCTACACCTTC. This gives the protein CASSEAWGGAYGYTF. The rearrangement joins TRBV6-1 to TRBJ1-2; no definite D call. The CDR3 extends over 15 amino acids. The germline V gene encodes CDR1 MNHNS and CDR2 SASEGT. Trimming took off 0 bases at V and 4 bases at J, with 12 bases between the two ends.

This chain connects TRBV7-6 to TRBJ1-3; perhaps TRBD1 as D (6 bases). The CDR3 length is 16 residues. Trimming removed 3 bases at V and 0 bases at J, with 12 bases between. CDR1 is SGHVS, CDR2 FNYEAQ, per germline. CDR3 sequence reads: CASSLGTPNSGNTIYF. As DNA, the CDR3 is TGTGCCAGCAGCTTGGGGACACCAAACTCTGGAAACACCATATATTTT.

The genes are TRBV30 and TRBJ1-1, with 7 bases that match TRBD1. CDR1 GTSNPN and CDR2 SVGIG come from the germline V gene (reference sequence). V lost 2 bases and J lost 5; bases outside the gene matches: 11. The CDR3 has 15 amino acids. CDR3 sequence reads: CAWSQDSGGKTEAFF. The CDR3 region has the DNA TGTGCCTGGAGTCAGGATTCAGGGGGTAAGACTGAAGCTTTCTTT.

The chain couples TRBV5-1 to TRBJ2-1, with D perhaps TRBD1 (6 bases). The CDR3 is made up of 16 amino acids. V was shortened by 4 bases and J by 6 bases, with 20 bases between the two germline ends. Germline-derived CDR1 and CDR2 are SGHRS and YFSETQ. The CDR3 bases are TGCGCCAGCAGCCCAATTGGGGGCACAGGGCTCAATGAGCAGTTCTTC. This sequence encodes CASSPIGGTGLNEQFF.

This clone was seen only a few times. The chain is built from TRBV30 and TRBJ2-1; 7 bases agree with TRBD1. V shed 3 bases, J shed 14 bases, and the junction held 10 bases outside the gene matches. The CDR3 spans 12 residues. Germline CDR1 and CDR2: GTSNPN and SVGIG (reference sequence). The CDR3 sequence is CAWSPAQGTEFF. DNA of the CDR3: TGTGCCTGGAGCCCTGCCCAAGGGACAGAGTTCTTC.

The chain carries TRBV7-8 and TRBJ1-2, with D possibly matching TRBD1 (5 bases). Trimming pared 5 bases from V and 8 bases from J, leaving 9 bases between. Germline-derived CDR1 and CDR2 are SGHVS and FQNEAQ. This CDR3 has 11 residues. DNA of the CDR3: TGTGCCAGCAGCCGGGGCGGGGGCTACACCTTC. Translating gives CASSRGGGYTF.

DNA for the CDR3: TGTGCCAGCAGTTCTCAAGGACAGGGTGGCAATCAGCCCCAGCATTTT. It translates to CASSSQGQGGNQPQHF. This chain joins TRBV28 and TRBJ1-5, with TRBD1 identical over 8 bases. The germline CDR1 and CDR2 sequences are MDHEN and SYDVKM. V was pared by 4 bases and J by 2 bases, with 7 bases of the junction left unmatched. This CDR3 has 16 residues. Variable domain in full (rest from reference TRBV28 and TRBJ1-5): DVKVTQSSRYLVKRTGEKVFLECVQDMDHENMFWYRQDPGLGLRLIYFSYDVKMKEKGDIPEGYSVSREKKERFSLILESASTNQTSMYLCASSSQGQGGNQPQHFGDGTRLSIL.

The V and J genes are TRBV5-1 and TRBJ2-7; 10 nucleotides agree with TRBD1. The CDR3 spans 15 residues. Germline V CDR1 and CDR2: SGHRS, YFSETQ. Trimming removed 2 bases from V and 5 bases from J; junction bases left unmatched: 7. The CDR3 region is CASSLTGTGVNEQYF. DNA for the CDR3: TGCGCCAGCAGCTTAACCGGGACAGGGGTGAACGAGCAGTACTTC.

The genes are TRBV14 and TRBJ1-2; D gene unclear. The length of the CDR3 is 13 residues. V lost 0 bases, J lost 8 bases, and 10 bases lay in between. Germline V gene data show CDR1 as SGHDN and CDR2 as FVKESK. CDR3 in DNA: TGTGCCAGCAGCCAAGAATGGGCAGAAGGCTACACCTTC. It translates to CASSQEWAEGYTF.

This clone appeared many times. The chain carries TRBV3-1 (or the pseudogene TRBV3-2) and TRBJ1-4, with 9 positions matching TRBD1. CDR1 is LGHDT and CDR2 is YNNKEL in the germline V gene (reference sequence). This CDR3 has 17 amino acids. V shed 5 bases, J shed 3 bases, and the junction held 10 bases outside the gene matches. CDR3 bases: TGTGCCAGCAGCTTACACAGGGGGCGCCTGGCTAATGAAAAACTGTTTTTT. This sequence encodes CASSLHRGRLANEKLFF.

This clone was recorded only once. V and J are TRBV4-3 and TRBJ2-2, with D hard to call. The ends were cut back, 1 base at V and 0 bases at J, with 12 bases in the middle. This CDR3 has 17 residues. From germline, CDR1 is LGHNA and CDR2 YSLEER. The CDR3 loop reads CASSQGLGEANTGELFF. CDR3 coding DNA: TGCGCCAGCAGCCAAGGGCTAGGTGAAGCGAACACCGGGGAGCTGTTTTTT.

The rearrangement joins TRBV5-1 to TRBJ2-2, with 8 bases lining up with TRBD1. The length of the CDR3 is 14 residues. The germline V gene has CDR1 SGHRS and CDR2 YFSETQ. V gave up 4 bases and J gave up 5 bases; unmatched junction bases: 4. The CDR3 bases are TGCGCCAGCAGCATAGGACAGGGAACCGGGGAGCTGTTTTTT. Translated: CASSIGQGTGELFF.

The chain is built from TRBV3-1 (or the pseudogene TRBV3-2) and TRBJ2-3, with D possibly TRBD2 on 6 matching bases. This CDR3 has 15 amino acids. V lost 4 bases to trimming and J lost 0 bases, with 11 bases between them. CDR1 and CDR2 from the germline V gene are LGHDT and YNNKEL (reference sequence). Written as DNA, the CDR3 is TGTGCCAGCAGCCTTACCGGGACTAGCACAGATACGCAGTATTTT. Residues: CASSLTGTSTDTQYF.